The subject of this entry is one T cell receptor beta chain. What it binds is unknown. Semi-nested PCR with Nested Universal Primer A followed constant-region reverse priming of full-length variable regions. TCRdb fed the 5' RACE reads into MiXCR, producing one record per CDR3 protein. The data hold around 9,700 distinct CDR3 sequences, with 55% observed a single time. V was trimmed by 2 bases and J by 0 bases, leaving 11 bases between them. CDR1 and CDR2 from the germline V gene are LGHNA and YSLEER. The CDR3 has 16 residues. Study-level results: The TCR gene usage of tumor memory CD4+ T cells clustered together with blood and lymph node memory CD4+ cells and with lymph node naive CD4+ cells.

Cells sorted as Tregs were CD4+, CD25+ and CD127-/low. This TCR was recovered from a female donor with breast cancer. The sequenced sample consisted of Tregs sorted from a lymph node. The chain employs TRBV4-3 and TRBJ2-1; no firm D call. This chain's CDR3 is CASSQYTASSYNEQFF. The CDR3 nucleotides are TGCGCCAGCAGCCAATACACAGCGAGCTCCTACAATGAGCAGTTCTTC.